This entry lists 10 T cell receptor beta chains sequenced from one sample in a study of beta chain features in type 1 diabetes. Study results and caveats: When Type 1 diabetes patients were examined, their TCRB CDR3s proved moderately but significantly shorter in all four CD4+ subsets.

Their specific antigens are unknown. Sequenced material consisted of expressed TCRB transcripts (all of the isolated RNA was reverse transcribed). This table comes from immunoSEQ multiplex PCR, and its TCRdb copy is limited to in-frame clones, with some not included. This table has around 300,000 clones, over 12% appearing once. The specimen sequenced was naive CD4+ T cells from blood. The receptors derive from a man younger than 30 with type 1 diabetes.

The chain joins TRBV15 to TRBJ1-5; D is perhaps TRBD1 (5 bases). The ends were cut back, 3 bases at V and 0 bases at J, with 15 bases in the middle. In germline, CDR1 is LNHNV, CDR2 YYDKDF (reference sequence). CDR3 size: 17 residues. CDR3 bases: TGTGCCACCAGCAGCTCGTACGGGGACTATAGCAATCAGCCCCAGCATTTT. As protein: CATSSSYGDYSNQPQHF.

The J gene is TRBJ2-7, the V gene TRBV5-4; no clear D gene. Germline V gene lookup returns CDR1 SGHNT and CDR2 YYREEE (reference sequence). V was trimmed by 4 bases and J by 5 bases, leaving 16 bases between them. This CDR3 region has 14 residues. Here the CDR3 reads CASSQAGSSNEQYF. For the CDR3, the DNA is TGTGCCAGCAGCCAAGCAGGTAGTTCCAACGAGCAGTACTTC. Drawing the rest from reference TRBV5-4 and TRBJ2-7, the complete variable domain is ETGVTQSPTHLIKTRGQQVTLRCSSQSGHNTVSWYQQALGQGPQFIFQYYREEENGRGNFPPRFSGLQFPNYSSELNVNALELDDSALYLCASSQAGSSNEQYFGPGTRLTVT.

V usage is TRBV18 and J usage is TRBJ2-7, with D maybe TRBD1 (5 bases). V lost 6 bases to trimming and J lost 6 bases, with 15 bases between them. The germline V gene encodes CDR1 KGHSH and CDR2 LQKENI. This CDR3 is 13 amino acids long. The CDR3 region is CASSTDLQGEQYF. The CDR3 nucleotides read TGTGCCAGCTCGACCGATCTCCAGGGCGAGCAGTACTTC.

This clone turned up a few times. V usage is TRBV4-3 and J usage is TRBJ2-3; D remains ambiguous. This CDR3 is 14 amino acids long. V gave up 4 bases and J gave up 2 bases, with 10 bases separating them. In germline, CDR1 is LGHNA, CDR2 YSLEER. CDR3 sequence: CASSLRPTTDTQYF. CDR3 nucleotides: TGCGCCAGCAGCCTCAGGCCCACCACAGATACGCAGTATTTT.

This clone was counted only a few times. The chain has TRBV20-1 and TRBJ1-2; D call uncertain. V lost 5 bases to trimming and J lost 5 bases, with 9 bases between them. The CDR3 runs 11 residues. Per the germline V gene, CDR1 is DFQATT and CDR2 is SNEGSKA (reference sequence). The CDR3 sequence: CSAPTDYGYTF. The CDR3 coding sequence is TGCAGTGCTCCAACAGATTATGGCTACACCTTC.

The V and J genes are TRBV2 and TRBJ1-2; D might be TRBD1 (5 bases). Germline CDR1 is SNHLY and CDR2 is FYNNEI. V lost 4 bases and J 5 bases, leaving 11 bases between the germline ends. This CDR3 has 13 residues. In nucleotides, the CDR3 is TGTGCCAGCAGTGTGGCCCAGGGTTATGGCTACACCTTC. Residues: CASSVAQGYGYTF.

This clone was recorded a few times. The CDR3 reads CASSHGLFRTGELFF. The CDR3 nucleotides read TGTGCCAGCAGCCATGGACTTTTCCGGACCGGGGAGCTGTTTTTT. The chain links TRBV28 to TRBJ2-2; D possibly corresponds to TRBD2 (5 bases). CDR1 MDHEN and CDR2 SYDVKM come from the germline V gene. Trimming stripped 6 bases from V and 5 bases from J, with 16 bases between. The CDR3 covers 15 residues.

The chain links TRBV28 to TRBJ2-1; 7 bases are a match to TRBD1. The CDR3 is 14 residues long. Germline CDR1 and CDR2: MDHEN and SYDVKM. The trim removed 6 bases at V and 7 bases at J, leaving 9 bases unmatched. CDR3 in amino acids: CASSLQGKLNEQFF. CDR3 sequence (DNA): TGTGCCAGCAGCCTACAGGGGAAATTAAATGAGCAGTTCTTC.

This clone was picked up a small number of times. CDR3 in DNA: TGTGCCAGCAGTAGGTCAGGCTACTATGGCTACACCTTC. This sequence encodes CASSRSGYYGYTF. The V and J genes are TRBV28 and TRBJ1-2; D is unresolved. V was clipped by 5 bases and J by 3 bases, with 10 bases between them. Germline V CDR1 and CDR2: MDHEN, SYDVKM. The CDR3 contains 13 residues.

This clone was counted between two and nine times. The CDR3 protein is CASSFSGNTQYF. CDR3 nucleotide sequence: TGCGCCAGCAGCTTTTCGGGGAATACGCAGTATTTT. J is TRBJ2-3 and V is TRBV5-1, with a possible D match to TRBD2 (5 bases). This CDR3 has 12 residues. V dropped 2 bases and J dropped 7 bases, with 8 bases sitting between them. Looked up from germline, CDR1 is SGHRS and CDR2 is YFSETQ.